This T cell receptor (beta chain) was sequenced during a study of T-cell reconstitution after alpha-beta-depleted transplantation in children (dated by TCRdb to about 2016). Regarding the complete study: The study quantitatively tracked T-cell immune reconstitution after TCRalphabeta/CD19-depleted allogeneic hematopoietic cell transplantation in children using TCR repertoire profiling.

V was cut back by 1 base and J by 2 bases, leaving a gap of 15 bases between them. The germline V gene provides CDR1 SGHRS and CDR2 YFSETQ. The CDR3 starts with the cysteine, ends with the phenylalanine, and has 16 residues. Only CDR3 DNA is held: 48 bases, read in frame from base 1. The library was produced with PCR. Sequencing relied on an Illumina HiSeq 2500. Molecular barcoding was employed in the preparation of TCR libraries, with unique molecular identifiers being used to normalize TCRbeta repertoire quantification. TCRdb reran the public reads through fastp at Q25 and MiXCR, keeping productive beta chains. Records with the same CDR3 protein are collapsed into one entry carrying the most frequent genes and DNA. Here the sample has 450,000 to 500,000 distinct CDR3 sequences; approximately 12% occur a single time. The ten largest clones add up to less than 6.5% of the sample. A few counts support this clonotype. Its recognized antigen is unknown. Per-nucleotide qualities are absent, and no much larger clonotype sits a single base away.

The sample in question was PBMCs from the stem cell graft donor, obtained from the stem cell graft. This sequence uses TRBV5-1 and TRBJ1-2, and possibly TRBD1, on 6 matching bases. This clonotype originated in a human donor who donated a stem cell graft to a child with combined immunodeficiency. For the CDR3, the sequence is CASSLRRQAENYGYTF. The nucleotide sequence reads as follows: TGCGCCAGCAGCTTGAGAAGACAGGCGGAGAACTATGGCTACACCTTC.